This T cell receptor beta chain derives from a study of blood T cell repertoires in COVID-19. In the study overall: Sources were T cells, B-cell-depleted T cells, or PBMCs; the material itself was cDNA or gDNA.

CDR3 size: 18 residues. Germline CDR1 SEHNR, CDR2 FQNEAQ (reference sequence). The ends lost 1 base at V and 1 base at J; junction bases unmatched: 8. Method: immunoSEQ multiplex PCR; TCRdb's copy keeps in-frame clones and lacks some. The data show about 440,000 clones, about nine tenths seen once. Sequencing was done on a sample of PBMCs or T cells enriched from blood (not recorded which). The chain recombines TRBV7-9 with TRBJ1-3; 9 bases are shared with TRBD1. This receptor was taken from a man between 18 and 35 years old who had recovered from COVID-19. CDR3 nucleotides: TGTGCCAGCAGCTTAGGGTCGGGACAGGGAGTATCTGGAAACACCATATATTTT. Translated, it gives CASSLGSGQGVSGNTIYF.